This T cell receptor beta chain was identified in a study of sequential checkpoint blockade in melanoma. From germline, CDR1 is MNHNS and CDR2 SASEGT. The CDR3 is 14 amino acids. Trimming took off 3 bases at V and 2 bases at J, with 10 bases between the two ends. Treatment specified: randomized to nivolumab then ipilimumab (arm A) or the reverse (arm B). PBMC sorting kept live CD3+CD8+ cells without CD19 or CD56. Repertoires were generated with immunoSEQ multiplex PCR, while TCRdb's copy carries only in-frame clones and drops some. The sample includes over 15,000 clones, more than 70% of them seen just once.

The chain couples TRBV6-1 to TRBJ1-2; D is perhaps TRBD1 (5 bases). The material sequenced was CD8+ T cells sorted from blood (inferred from file names), taken from a patient given nivolumab and ipilimumab in sequence. This clonotype originated in a human donor with melanoma. DNA of the CDR3: TGTGCCAGCAGTGAGTCTCAGGGCAACTATGGCTACACCTTC. Amino acids: CASSESQGNYGYTF.